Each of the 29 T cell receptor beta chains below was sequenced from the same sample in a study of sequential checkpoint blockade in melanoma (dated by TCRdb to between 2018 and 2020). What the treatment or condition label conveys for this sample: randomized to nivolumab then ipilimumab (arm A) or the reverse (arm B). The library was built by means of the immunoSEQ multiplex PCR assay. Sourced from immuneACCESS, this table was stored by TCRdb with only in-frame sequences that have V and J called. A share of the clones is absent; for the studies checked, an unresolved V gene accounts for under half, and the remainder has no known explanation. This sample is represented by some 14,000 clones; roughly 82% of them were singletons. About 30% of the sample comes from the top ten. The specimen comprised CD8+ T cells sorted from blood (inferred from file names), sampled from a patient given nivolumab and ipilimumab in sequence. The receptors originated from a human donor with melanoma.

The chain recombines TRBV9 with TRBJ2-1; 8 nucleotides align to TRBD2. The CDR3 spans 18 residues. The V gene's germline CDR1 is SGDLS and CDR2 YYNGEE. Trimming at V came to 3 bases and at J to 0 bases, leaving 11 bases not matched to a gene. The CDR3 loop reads CASSAGGSSGSSYNEQFF. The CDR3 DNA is TGTGCCAGCAGCGCGGGGGGATCCAGCGGGAGCTCCTACAATGAGCAGTTCTTC.

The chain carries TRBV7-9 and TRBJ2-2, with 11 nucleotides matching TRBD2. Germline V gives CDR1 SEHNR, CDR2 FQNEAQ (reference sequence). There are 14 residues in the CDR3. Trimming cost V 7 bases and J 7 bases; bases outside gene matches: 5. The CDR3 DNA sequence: TGTGCCAGCACCCAACTAGCGGGAGTCGGGGAGCTGTTTTTT. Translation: CASTQLAGVGELFF.

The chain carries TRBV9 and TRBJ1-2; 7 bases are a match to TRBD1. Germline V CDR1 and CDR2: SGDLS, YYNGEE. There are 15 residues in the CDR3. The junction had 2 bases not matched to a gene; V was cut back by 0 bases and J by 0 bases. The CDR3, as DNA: TGTGCCAGCAGCGTAGAGGGACAGCCTAACTATGGCTACACCTTC. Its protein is CASSVEGQPNYGYTF.

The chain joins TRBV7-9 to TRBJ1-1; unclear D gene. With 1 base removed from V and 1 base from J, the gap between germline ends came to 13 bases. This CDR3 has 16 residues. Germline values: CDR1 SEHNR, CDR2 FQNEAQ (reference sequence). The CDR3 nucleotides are TGTGCCAGCAGCTTAGGGGAGTATAAACAGAACACTGAAGCTTTCTTT. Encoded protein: CASSLGEYKQNTEAFF.

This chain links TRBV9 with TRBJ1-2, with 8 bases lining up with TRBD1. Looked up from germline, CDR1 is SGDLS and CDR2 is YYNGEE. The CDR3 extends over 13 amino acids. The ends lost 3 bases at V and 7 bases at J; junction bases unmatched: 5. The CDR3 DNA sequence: TGTGCCAGCAGCGAGGGGACAGGCCCTGGCTACACCTTC. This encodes CASSEGTGPGYTF.

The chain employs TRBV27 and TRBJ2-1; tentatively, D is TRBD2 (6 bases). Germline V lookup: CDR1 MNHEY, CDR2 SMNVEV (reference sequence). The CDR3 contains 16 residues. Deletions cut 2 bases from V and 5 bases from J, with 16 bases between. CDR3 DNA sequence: TGTGCCAGCAGTTTACAGGTGGGAGGAATTGACAATGAGCAGTTCTTC. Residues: CASSLQVGGIDNEQFF.

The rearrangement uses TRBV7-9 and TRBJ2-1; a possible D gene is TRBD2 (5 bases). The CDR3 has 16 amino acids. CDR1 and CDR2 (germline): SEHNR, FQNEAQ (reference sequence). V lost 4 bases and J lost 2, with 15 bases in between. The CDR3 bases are TGTGCCAGCAGCTCAACCCTCACTAGGACCTACAATGAGCAGTTCTTC. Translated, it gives CASSSTLTRTYNEQFF.

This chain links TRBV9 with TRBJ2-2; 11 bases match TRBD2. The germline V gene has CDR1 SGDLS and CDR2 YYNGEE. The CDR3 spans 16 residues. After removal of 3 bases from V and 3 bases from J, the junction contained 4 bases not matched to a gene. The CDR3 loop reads CASSGGTSGDTGELFF. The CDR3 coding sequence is TGTGCCAGCAGCGGGGGGACTAGCGGAGACACCGGGGAGCTGTTTTTT.

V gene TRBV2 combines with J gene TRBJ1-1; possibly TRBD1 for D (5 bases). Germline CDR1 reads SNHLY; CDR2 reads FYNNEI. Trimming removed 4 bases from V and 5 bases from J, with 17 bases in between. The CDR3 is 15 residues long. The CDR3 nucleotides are TGTGCCAGCAGTGTCGGCAGGGCTGATTTAACTGAAGCTTTCTTT. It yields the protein CASSVGRADLTEAFF.

CDR3 region: CASHEAYGYTF. The CDR3 DNA is TGTGCCAGCCACGAGGCCTATGGCTACACCTTC. The chain couples TRBV6-6 to TRBJ1-2, with D unclear. This CDR3 spans 11 amino acids. V was shortened by 8 bases and J by 4 bases, with 8 bases between the two germline ends. CDR1 MNHNY and CDR2 SVGAGI come from the germline V gene (reference sequence).

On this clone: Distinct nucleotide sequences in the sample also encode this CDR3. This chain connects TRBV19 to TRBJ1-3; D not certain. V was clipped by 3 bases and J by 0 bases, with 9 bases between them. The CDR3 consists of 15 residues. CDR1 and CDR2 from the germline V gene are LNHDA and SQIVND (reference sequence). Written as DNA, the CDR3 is TGTGCCAGTAGTATGAGCGCCGGCTCTGGAAACACCATATATTTT. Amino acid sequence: CASSMSAGSGNTIYF.

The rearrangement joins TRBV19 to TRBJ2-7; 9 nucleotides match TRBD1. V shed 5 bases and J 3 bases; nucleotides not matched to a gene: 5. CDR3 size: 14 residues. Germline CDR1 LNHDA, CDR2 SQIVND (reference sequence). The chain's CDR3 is CASSRQGGIYEQYF. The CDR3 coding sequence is TGTGCCAGTAGTCGACAGGGGGGCATCTACGAGCAGTACTTC.

The CDR3 region is CATTRDRIGGANYGYTF. The CDR3 region has the DNA TGTGCCACCACCAGAGACAGGATCGGGGGGGCTAACTATGGCTACACCTTC. The chain uses TRBV19 and TRBJ1-2; D may be TRBD1 (6 bases). Per germline, CDR1 LNHDA and CDR2 SQIVND (reference sequence). This CDR3 is 17 amino acids long. Trimming took off 10 bases at V and 0 bases at J, with 24 bases between the two ends. Variable domain in full (rest from reference TRBV19 and TRBJ1-2): DGGITQSPKYLFRKEGQNVTLSCEQNLNHDAMYWYRQDPGQGLRLIYYSQIVNDFQKGDIAEGYSVSREKKESFPLTVTSAQKNPTAFYLCATTRDRIGGANYGYTFGSGTRLTVV.

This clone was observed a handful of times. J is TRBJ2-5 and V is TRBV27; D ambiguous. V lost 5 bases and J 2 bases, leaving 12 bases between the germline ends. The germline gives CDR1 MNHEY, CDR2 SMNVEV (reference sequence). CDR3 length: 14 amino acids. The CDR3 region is CASSEWVGQETQYF. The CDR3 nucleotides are TGTGCCAGCAGTGAGTGGGTCGGGCAAGAGACCCAGTACTTC.

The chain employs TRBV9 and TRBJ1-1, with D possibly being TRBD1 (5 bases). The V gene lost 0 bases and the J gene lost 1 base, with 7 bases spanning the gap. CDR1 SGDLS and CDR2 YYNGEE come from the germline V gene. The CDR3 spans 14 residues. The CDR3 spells CASSVVQGNTEAFF. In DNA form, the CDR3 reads TGTGCCAGCAGCGTAGTTCAGGGGAACACTGAAGCTTTCTTT.

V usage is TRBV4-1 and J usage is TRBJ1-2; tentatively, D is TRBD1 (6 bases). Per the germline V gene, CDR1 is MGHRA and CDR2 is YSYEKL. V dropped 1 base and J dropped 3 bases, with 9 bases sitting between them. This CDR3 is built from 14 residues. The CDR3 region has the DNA TGCGCCAGCAGCCAAGTCAGGGGCGACTATGGCTACACCTTC. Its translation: CASSQVRGDYGYTF.

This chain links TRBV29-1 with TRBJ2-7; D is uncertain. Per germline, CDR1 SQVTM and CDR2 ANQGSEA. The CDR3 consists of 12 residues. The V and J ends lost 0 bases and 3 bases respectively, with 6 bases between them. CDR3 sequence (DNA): TGCAGCGTTGAAGATCGTTTCTACGAGCAGTACTTC. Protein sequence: CSVEDRFYEQYF.

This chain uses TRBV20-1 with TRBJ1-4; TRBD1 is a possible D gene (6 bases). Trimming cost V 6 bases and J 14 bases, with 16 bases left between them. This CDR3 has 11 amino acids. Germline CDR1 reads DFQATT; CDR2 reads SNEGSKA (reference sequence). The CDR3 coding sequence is TGCAGTGCACGATACAGGGAGGGTCTGTTTTTT. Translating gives CSARYREGLFF.

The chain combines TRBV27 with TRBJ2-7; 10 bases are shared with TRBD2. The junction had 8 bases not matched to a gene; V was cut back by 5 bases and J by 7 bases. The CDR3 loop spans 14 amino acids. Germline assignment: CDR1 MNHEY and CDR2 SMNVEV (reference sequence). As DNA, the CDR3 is TGTGCCAGCAGTCCCGGGACTAGCGTGCAGGAGCAGTACTTC. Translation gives CASSPGTSVQEQYF.

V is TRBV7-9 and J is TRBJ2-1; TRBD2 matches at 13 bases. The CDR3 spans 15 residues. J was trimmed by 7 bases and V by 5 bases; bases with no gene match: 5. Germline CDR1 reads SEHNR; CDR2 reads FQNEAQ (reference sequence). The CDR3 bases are TGTGCCAGCAGCGCCACTAGCGGGGGGGCGAATGAGCAGTTCTTC. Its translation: CASSATSGGANEQFF.

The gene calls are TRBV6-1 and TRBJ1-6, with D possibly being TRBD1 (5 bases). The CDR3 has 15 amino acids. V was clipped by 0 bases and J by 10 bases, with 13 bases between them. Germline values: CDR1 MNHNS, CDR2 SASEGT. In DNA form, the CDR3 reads TGTGCCAGCAGTGAAGCGCTTCAAGGGGTCTCACCCCTCCACTTT. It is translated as CASSEALQGVSPLHF.

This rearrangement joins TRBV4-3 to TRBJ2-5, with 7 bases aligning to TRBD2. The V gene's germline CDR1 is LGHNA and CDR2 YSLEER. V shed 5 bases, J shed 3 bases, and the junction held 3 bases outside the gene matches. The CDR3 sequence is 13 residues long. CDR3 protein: CASSSGLKETQYF. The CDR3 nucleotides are TGCGCCAGCAGCTCGGGACTAAAAGAGACCCAGTACTTC.

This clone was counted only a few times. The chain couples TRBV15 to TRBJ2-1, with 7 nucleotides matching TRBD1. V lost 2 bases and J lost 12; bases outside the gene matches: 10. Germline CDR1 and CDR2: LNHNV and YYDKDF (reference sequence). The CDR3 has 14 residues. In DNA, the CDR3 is TGTGCCACCAGCAGAACCACAGGGGAGCAGTGGCAGTTCTTC. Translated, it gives CATSRTTGEQWQFF.

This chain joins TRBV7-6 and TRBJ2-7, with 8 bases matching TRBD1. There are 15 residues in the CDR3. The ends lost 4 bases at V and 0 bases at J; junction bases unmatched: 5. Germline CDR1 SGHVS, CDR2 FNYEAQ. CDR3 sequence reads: CASSSTGDGSYEQYF. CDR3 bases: TGTGCCAGCAGCTCGACAGGGGACGGCTCCTACGAGCAGTACTTC.

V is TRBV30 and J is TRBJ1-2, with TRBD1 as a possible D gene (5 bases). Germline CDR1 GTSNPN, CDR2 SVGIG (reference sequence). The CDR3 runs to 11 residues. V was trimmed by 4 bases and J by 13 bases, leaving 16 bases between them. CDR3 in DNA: TGTGCCTGGAATTGGAGGGGACTTTTCACCTTC. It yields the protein CAWNWRGLFTF.

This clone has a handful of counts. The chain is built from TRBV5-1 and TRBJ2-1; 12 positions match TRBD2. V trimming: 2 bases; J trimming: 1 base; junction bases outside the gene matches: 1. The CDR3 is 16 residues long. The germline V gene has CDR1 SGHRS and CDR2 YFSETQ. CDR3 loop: CASSFGLAGSYNEQFF. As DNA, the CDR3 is TGCGCCAGCAGCTTCGGACTAGCGGGATCCTACAATGAGCAGTTCTTC.

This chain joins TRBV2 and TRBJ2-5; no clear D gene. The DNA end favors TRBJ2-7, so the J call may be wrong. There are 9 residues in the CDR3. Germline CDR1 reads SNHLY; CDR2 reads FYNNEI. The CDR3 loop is CAAGYEQYF. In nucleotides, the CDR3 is TGTGCCGCTGGTTACGAGCAGTACTTC.

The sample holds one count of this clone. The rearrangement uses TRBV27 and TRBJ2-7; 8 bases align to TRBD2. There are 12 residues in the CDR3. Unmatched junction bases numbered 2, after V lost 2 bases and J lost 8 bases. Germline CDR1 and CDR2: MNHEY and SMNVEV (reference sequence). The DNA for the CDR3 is TGTGCCAGCAGTTTACAGCGGGGGCAGCAGTACTTC. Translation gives CASSLQRGQQYF.

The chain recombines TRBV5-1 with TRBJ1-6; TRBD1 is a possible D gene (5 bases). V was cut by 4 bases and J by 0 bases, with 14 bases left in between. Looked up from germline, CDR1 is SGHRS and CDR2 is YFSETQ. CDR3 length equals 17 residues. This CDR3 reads CASSPGGGGSYNSPLHF. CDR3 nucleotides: TGCGCCAGCAGCCCGGGGGGGGGTGGCTCCTATAATTCACCCCTCCACTTT.